The present entry profiles one TCR beta chain with its context. The data stem from a study of T cell changes during pregnancy in multiple sclerosis. Profiled with immunoSEQ multiplex PCR; TCRdb holds only in-frame clones, not every one. This table has about 52,000 clones, over 80% appearing once. This CDR3 comprises 16 residues. V shed 5 bases and J shed 3 bases, with 16 bases lying between them. Per the germline V gene, CDR1 is LNHDA and CDR2 is SQIVND (reference sequence). This sequence was found in a female donor with multiple sclerosis, enrolled in a pregnancy study. This chain joins TRBV19 and TRBJ2-2; D is perhaps TRBD2 (6 bases). The sequencing used CD4+ T cells from peripheral blood mononuclear cells, collected in the third trimester of pregnancy. The chain's CDR3 is CASSLGRRADTGELFF. CDR3 bases: TGTGCCAGTAGTTTAGGTCGGAGGGCGGACACCGGGGAGCTGTTTTTT.